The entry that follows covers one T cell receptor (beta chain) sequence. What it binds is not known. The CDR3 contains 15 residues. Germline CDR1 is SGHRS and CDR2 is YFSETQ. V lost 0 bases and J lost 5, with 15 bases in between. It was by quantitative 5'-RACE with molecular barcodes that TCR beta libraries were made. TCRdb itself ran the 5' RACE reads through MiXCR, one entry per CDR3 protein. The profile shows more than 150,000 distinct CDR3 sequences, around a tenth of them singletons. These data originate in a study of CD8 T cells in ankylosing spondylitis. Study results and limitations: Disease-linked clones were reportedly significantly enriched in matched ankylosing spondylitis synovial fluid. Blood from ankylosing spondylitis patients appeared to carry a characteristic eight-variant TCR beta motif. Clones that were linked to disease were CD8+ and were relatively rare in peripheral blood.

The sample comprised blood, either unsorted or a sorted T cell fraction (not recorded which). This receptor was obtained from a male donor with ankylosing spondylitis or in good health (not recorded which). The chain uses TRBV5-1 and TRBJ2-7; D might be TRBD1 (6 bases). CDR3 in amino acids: CASSLGTNRADEQYF. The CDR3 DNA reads TGCGCCAGCAGCTTGGGAACCAACAGGGCCGACGAGCAGTACTTC. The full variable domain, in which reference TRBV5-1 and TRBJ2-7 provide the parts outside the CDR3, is KAGVTQTPRYLIKTRGQQVTLSCSPISGHRSVSWYQQTPGQGLQFLFEYFSETQRNKGNFPGRFSGRQFSNSRSEMNVSTLELGDSALYLCASSLGTNRADEQYFGPGTRLTVT.